These 12 T cell receptor beta chains share one sample of origin, sequenced in a study of cytomegalovirus exposure and HLA in healthy donors. 13 Jbeta primers and 60 Vbeta primers were used for the PCR. Libraries were prepared by immunoSEQ multiplex PCR; TCRdb keeps only in-frame clonotypes and omits some of them. The table records roughly 200,000 clones, about 77% of them present only once. Sequenced: PBMCs. The origin of the receptors is a woman in her twenties or thirties in good health and CMV-seronegative.

The chain is built from TRBV7-8 and TRBJ2-1; TRBD2 matches at 10 bases. J gave up 5 bases and V 5 bases, and 6 bases lay outside the gene matches. Germline loops: CDR1 SGHVS, CDR2 FQNEAQ. The CDR3 consists of 15 residues. CDR3 protein: CASSPGLATNNEQFF. DNA of the CDR3: TGTGCCAGCAGCCCGGGACTAGCGACGAACAATGAGCAGTTCTTC.

The chain uses TRBV7-7 and TRBJ2-5, with 8 bases lining up with TRBD2. The germline V gene has CDR1 SSHAT and CDR2 FNYEAQ (reference sequence). J lost 4 bases, V lost 2 bases, and 15 bases had no gene match. This CDR3 region has 18 residues. CDR3 nucleotides: TGTGCCAGCAGCTTAACGCCAGCGGGAGTAGTTCGGCGAGAGACCCAGTACTTC. It translates to CASSLTPAGVVRRETQYF.

The chain employs TRBV27 and TRBJ1-1; TRBD1 aligns across 8 bases. CDR3 length equals 13 residues. With 4 bases clipped from V and 8 bases from J, the junction kept 6 bases outside the gene matches. Per germline, CDR1 MNHEY and CDR2 SMNVEV (reference sequence). Here the CDR3 reads CASSSDRGWEAFF. For the CDR3, the DNA is TGTGCCAGCAGTTCTGACAGGGGTTGGGAAGCTTTCTTT.

The rearrangement uses TRBV28 and TRBJ1-1; no definite D call. The germline gives CDR1 MDHEN, CDR2 SYDVKM. The CDR3 spans 12 residues. The ends were cut back, 8 bases at V and 1 base at J, with 8 bases in the middle. The CDR3 protein is CASVRGNTEAFF. DNA of the CDR3: TGTGCCAGCGTCCGCGGGAACACTGAAGCTTTCTTT.

The chain links TRBV27 to TRBJ2-1, with 11 bases matching TRBD2. Germline-derived CDR1 and CDR2 are MNHEY and SMNVEV (reference sequence). The junction had 21 bases not matched to a gene; V was cut back by 3 bases and J by 8 bases. The CDR3 loop spans 20 amino acids. CDR3 DNA: TGTGCCAGCAGTTTCGTTGTTCAACTGGTGTTAGCGGGAGGGCGCGATGAGCAGTTCTTC. Its translation is CASSFVVQLVLAGGRDEQFF.

The chain carries TRBV5-6 and TRBJ1-1; D call uncertain. V was cut by 1 base and J by 7 bases, with 14 bases left in between. CDR1 and CDR2 from the germline V gene are SGHDT and YYEEEE. CDR3 length equals 14 residues. The DNA for the CDR3 is TGTGCCAGCAGCTTGTTACGGGAGGCGAGTGAAGCTTTCTTT. Translating gives CASSLLREASEAFF.

This chain joins TRBV5-1 and TRBJ1-2; 10 bases line up with TRBD1. The CDR3 covers 18 residues. Germline trimming cut 1 base from V and 1 base from J; bases unmatched to any gene: 10. The germline gives CDR1 SGHRS, CDR2 YFSETQ. The CDR3 nucleotides are TGCGCCAGCAGCTTGCTGTCGGGACAGGGGAGATTTAACTATGGCTACACCTTC. Protein sequence: CASSLLSGQGRFNYGYTF.

The rearrangement links TRBV10-3 to TRBJ1-5; possible D gene TRBD1, 5 bases. CDR1 and CDR2 (germline): ENHRY, SYGVKD. The germline V and J ends were trimmed by 6 bases and 8 bases, with 14 bases remaining between them. The CDR3 length is 13 residues. In DNA, the CDR3 is TGTGCCATCAGCCCCGATCGGGGGGAGCCCCAGCATTTT. Its translation is CAISPDRGEPQHF.

This rearrangement joins TRBV9 to TRBJ1-2, with D possibly being TRBD1 (6 bases). The CDR3 covers 15 residues. Per germline, CDR1 SGDLS and CDR2 YYNGEE. Trimming cost V 3 bases and J 0 bases, with 12 bases left between them. This chain's CDR3 is CASSDRQAANYGYTF. The DNA for the CDR3 is TGTGCCAGCAGCGACAGACAGGCGGCTAACTATGGCTACACCTTC.

The chain uses TRBV30 and TRBJ2-3; D possibly corresponds to TRBD2 (6 bases). The V gene lost 3 bases and the J gene lost 0 bases, with 13 bases spanning the gap. Germline V lookup: CDR1 GTSNPN, CDR2 SVGIG (reference sequence). The CDR3 length is 15 residues. The CDR3 protein is CAWRFAGYSTDTQYF. Written as DNA, the CDR3 is TGTGCCTGGAGGTTCGCGGGGTATAGCACAGATACGCAGTATTTT. The full variable domain, with the rest looked up from reference TRBV30 and TRBJ2-3, is SQTIHQWPATLVQPVGSPLSLECTVEGTSNPNLYWYRQAAGRGLQLLFYSVGIGQISSEVPQNLSASRPQDRQFILSSKKLLLSDSGFYLCAWRFAGYSTDTQYFGPGTRLTVL.

The chain couples TRBV7-2 to TRBJ1-2, with 8 bases fitting TRBD1. The V segment lost 1 base and the J segment 10 bases; nucleotides outside the gene matches: 5. Germline CDR1 is SGHTA and CDR2 is FQGNSA. The CDR3 consists of 13 residues. The CDR3 is CASSLGDRFFYTF. Here the CDR3 DNA reads TGTGCCAGCAGCTTAGGGGACAGGTTTTTCTACACCTTC.

This clone occurred a few times. The chain uses TRBV10-2 and TRBJ2-1; TRBD2 matches 9 bases. The CDR3 runs to 15 residues. CDR1 is WSHSY and CDR2 is SAAADI in the germline V gene. V lost 2 bases to trimming and J lost 6 bases; unmatched junction nucleotides: 5. CDR3 DNA sequence: TGCGCCAGCAGTGAGGTGCGGGAGGGCCGCAATGAGCAGTTCTTC. It specifies CASSEVREGRNEQFF.